The clone carrying this T cell receptor beta chain occurred once. No antigen is known for it. Samples of blood were obtained at baseline, on cycle 4 day 1, and on cycle 7 day 1. This sample is part of a study of OX40 agonist ivuxolimab in advanced cancers. Study overall: The dose-escalation group included hepatocellular carcinoma, melanoma, renal cell carcinoma and head and neck cancer.

Profiling relied on immunoSEQ multiplex PCR, and the TCRdb table lists in-frame clones only, not all of them. The repertoire includes 82,000 or so clones, roughly 92% of them detected once, and about 0.63% sits in the top ten. General observations from the study: Those patients achieving a partial response at 0.1-3.0 mg/kg showed among the lowest clonal expansion.

This specimen consisted of CD4+ or CD8+ T cells sorted from blood, obtained in a trial of the OX40 agonist ivuxolimab. The sequence was collected from an adult with an advanced solid tumor such as melanoma, head and neck, liver or kidney cancer.

The CDR3 sequence is CASRTLGQGKPSSYEQYF. The CDR3 DNA reads as TGTGCCAGCAGGACCCTGGGACAGGGAAAACCAAGCTCCTACGAGCAGTACTTC. The chain recombines TRBV27 with TRBJ2-7; 9 bases map to TRBD1. After removal of 6 bases from V and 0 bases from J, the junction contained 15 bases not matched to a gene. Looked up from germline, CDR1 is MNHEY and CDR2 is SMNVEV (reference sequence). The CDR3 loop spans 18 amino acids.